The sequence of this T cell receptor beta chain was determined in a study of cytomegalovirus exposure and HLA in healthy donors. Broader study findings: Being productive about 90% or about 30% of the time was typical of most TCR beta V segments in an earlier analysis.

A multiplex PCR was run with 60 Vbeta primers and 13 Jbeta primers. Data came from immunoSEQ multiplex PCR; TCRdb stores just in-frame clones and leaves some out. The sample contains 75,000 to 100,000 clones, about 80% of which appear only once. Regarding this clone: The antigen is unknown.

Germline CDR1 reads SGHNT; CDR2 reads YYREEE (reference sequence). The CDR3 has 13 amino acids. V lost 1 base to trimming and J lost 6 bases; unmatched junction nucleotides: 2. The sequenced material came from PBMCs. The origin of this receptor is a man aged 40-49 years in good health and CMV-seronegative. The genes are TRBV5-4 and TRBJ2-7; 9 positions match TRBD1. Here the CDR3 DNA reads TGTGCCAGCAGCTTGACAGGGGGCGGCGAGCAGTACTTC. Translation: CASSLTGGGEQYF.